The 28 T cell receptor beta chains below all came from one sample that was sequenced in a study of graft-versus-host responses after intestinal transplantation. Assay used: immunoSEQ multiplex PCR; TCRdb lists only in-frame clones, some missing. Among more than 80,000 clones listed, roughly 91% were seen once. For these TCRs, the target antigens are not known. Sample: unstimulated CD4+ T cells sorted from spleen or lymph node cells, taken before intestinal transplant. These TCRs come from a human donor who received an intestinal transplant.

This rearrangement joins TRBV14 to TRBJ1-5, with D possibly TRBD1 on 5 matching bases. CDR1 is SGHDN, CDR2 FVKESK, per germline. This CDR3 contains 13 residues. V gave up 4 bases and J gave up 4 bases, with 8 bases separating them. The CDR3 bases are TGTGCCAGCAGCCCGGGACTGAATCAGCCCCAGCATTTT. This encodes CASSPGLNQPQHF.

The rearrangement uses TRBV6-6 and TRBJ1-5, with D hard to call. The CDR3 extends over 16 amino acids. V was pared by 6 bases and J by 4 bases, with 19 bases between. CDR1 and CDR2 from the germline V gene are MNHNY and SVGAGI (reference sequence). The CDR3 DNA is TGTGCCAGCAGGCCTCCTGGGGAGATAGGGAATCAGCCCCAGCATTTT. Translation: CASRPPGEIGNQPQHF.

The chain is built from TRBV6-1 and TRBJ2-2; D is uncertain. CDR1 and CDR2 from the germline V gene are MNHNS and SASEGT. V was trimmed by 8 bases and J by 4 bases, leaving 8 bases between them. This CDR3 region has 12 residues. DNA of the CDR3: TGTGCCAGCCGAGGCTTCACCGGGGAGCTGTTTTTT. This sequence encodes CASRGFTGELFF.

The genes are TRBV5-1 and TRBJ2-2, with D maybe TRBD1 (6 bases). Trimming left V 7 bases short and J 4 bases short, with 14 bases between. The CDR3 consists of 14 residues. Germline CDR1 is SGHRS and CDR2 is YFSETQ. The CDR3 sequence is CASSPRGGTGELFF. In nucleotides, the CDR3 is TGCGCCAGCTCCCCAAGAGGGGGCACCGGGGAGCTGTTTTTT.

V usage is TRBV29-1 and J usage is TRBJ1-2; D is uncertain. Trimming left V 3 bases short and J 2 bases short, with 7 bases between. Germline lookup yields CDR1 SQVTM and CDR2 ANQGSEA. The CDR3 totals 12 residues. The CDR3 loop reads CSVESPNYGYTF. The DNA of the CDR3 is TGCAGCGTTGAGTCCCCGAACTATGGCTACACCTTC.

The chain joins TRBV6-1 to TRBJ1-6; 9 nucleotides align to TRBD1. This CDR3 has 16 amino acids. V shed 0 bases and J 7 bases; nucleotides not matched to a gene: 4. Looked up from germline, CDR1 is MNHNS and CDR2 is SASEGT. CDR3: CASSEASGTGNSPLHF. CDR3 coding DNA: TGTGCCAGCAGTGAAGCCTCCGGGACAGGGAATTCACCCCTCCACTTT.

The sample holds one count of this clone. The rearrangement uses TRBV28 and TRBJ1-6, with D unclear. V lost 3 bases, J lost 10 bases, and 13 bases lay in between. This CDR3 spans 14 amino acids. From germline, CDR1 is MDHEN and CDR2 SYDVKM. CDR3 loop: CASSFAGFGSPLHF. CDR3 sequence (DNA): TGTGCCAGCAGTTTTGCGGGCTTCGGGTCACCCCTCCACTTT.

The chain has TRBV5-4 and TRBJ1-2, with D possibly matching TRBD1 (6 bases). The V end was cut by 3 bases, the J end by 8 bases, with 14 bases between. The CDR3 runs to 13 residues. Germline V gives CDR1 SGHNT, CDR2 YYREEE (reference sequence). CDR3 amino acids: CASSYYRDGGYTF. Written as DNA, the CDR3 is TGTGCCAGCAGCTATTACAGGGATGGAGGCTACACCTTC.

The chain has TRBV6-1 and TRBJ2-1; 7 nucleotides agree with TRBD2. With 2 bases clipped from V and 10 bases from J, the junction kept 5 bases outside the gene matches. The CDR3 has 13 amino acids. From germline, CDR1 is MNHNS and CDR2 SASEGT. This chain's CDR3 is CASSEWERGEQFF. CDR3 DNA sequence: TGTGCCAGCAGTGAATGGGAGCGGGGCGAGCAGTTCTTC.

This chain uses TRBV7-6 with TRBJ2-3, with D maybe TRBD2 (6 bases). This CDR3 comprises 16 residues. Looked up from germline, CDR1 is SGHVS and CDR2 is FNYEAQ. The ends were cut back, 1 base at V and 5 bases at J, with 16 bases in the middle. CDR3 residues: CASSLGGVGMGDTQYF. In DNA, the CDR3 is TGTGCCAGCAGCTTAGGGGGGGTAGGTATGGGAGATACGCAGTATTTT. Full variable domain (outside the CDR3, taken from reference TRBV7-6 and TRBJ2-3): GAGVSQSPRYKVTKRGQDVALRCDPISGHVSLYWYRQALGQGPEFLTYFNYEAQQDKSGLPNDRFSAERPEGSISTLTIQRTEQRDSAMYRCASSLGGVGMGDTQYFGPGTRLTVL.

The V call is TRBV6-1, the J call TRBJ1-2; tentatively, D is TRBD1 (5 bases). The V end lost 4 bases, the J end lost 7 bases, and 16 bases lay between the germline ends. Germline V gives CDR1 MNHNS, CDR2 SASEGT. There are 14 residues in the CDR3. In nucleotides, the CDR3 is TGTGCCAGCAGTGGAGGGAGCGGGGGAGGTGGCTACACCTTC. Its translation: CASSGGSGGGGYTF.

The V call is TRBV6-6, the J call TRBJ2-7; 8 bases map to TRBD2. The germline gives CDR1 MNHNY, CDR2 SVGAGI (reference sequence). The CDR3 sequence is 12 residues long. The junction had 3 bases not matched to a gene; V was cut back by 8 bases and J by 3 bases. The CDR3: CASSGGGYEQYF. Here the CDR3 DNA reads TGTGCCAGCTCCGGGGGGGGCTACGAGCAGTACTTC.

V and J are TRBV5-1 and TRBJ1-1; D gene unclear. CDR1 is SGHRS and CDR2 is YFSETQ in the germline V gene. The CDR3 extends over 15 amino acids. V lost 4 bases and J lost 2, with 15 bases in between. The CDR3 is CASSLDVVGNTEAFF. The CDR3 nucleotides are TGCGCCAGCAGCCTGGACGTCGTCGGTAACACTGAAGCTTTCTTT.

The genes are TRBV5-8 and TRBJ1-6, with D possibly being TRBD1 (6 bases). CDR1 and CDR2 (germline): SGHTS, YDEGEE. Trimming removed 5 bases at V and 13 bases at J, with 22 bases between. There are 15 residues in the CDR3. In nucleotides, the CDR3 is TGTGCCAGCAGGCCCGTCAGACAGGACAACTGGCCCCTCCACTTT. Translated: CASRPVRQDNWPLHF.

V is TRBV6-1 and J is TRBJ1-3, with D possibly TRBD1 on 6 matching bases. V gave up 1 base and J gave up 0 bases, with 13 bases separating them. This CDR3 spans 17 amino acids. CDR1 is MNHNS and CDR2 is SASEGT in the germline V gene. The CDR3 protein is CASSEVPLTGSGNTIYF. As DNA, the CDR3 is TGTGCCAGCAGTGAAGTCCCCCTGACAGGCTCTGGAAACACCATATATTTT.

The chain is built from TRBV9 and TRBJ1-2, with TRBD1 identical over 8 bases. Germline loops: CDR1 SGDLS, CDR2 YYNGEE. This CDR3 is 15 amino acids long. J was trimmed by 4 bases and V by 4 bases; bases with no gene match: 9. The CDR3 loop is CASSQSGGSPYGYTF. Here the CDR3 DNA reads TGTGCCAGCAGCCAATCAGGGGGCTCCCCCTATGGCTACACCTTC.

This clone was recorded once. The rearrangement joins TRBV6-5 to TRBJ1-4, with TRBD1 matching over 7 bases. The CDR3 contains 15 residues. The J segment lost 4 bases and the V segment lost 6 bases, leaving 8 bases of the junction unmatched. Germline V CDR1 and CDR2: MNHEY, SVGAGI. In nucleotides, the CDR3 is TGTGCCAGCAGCTTGCGGCCAGGGGGTAATGAAAAACTGTTTTTT. Translated: CASSLRPGGNEKLFF.

The chain couples TRBV29-1 to TRBJ2-7, with 8 bases lining up with TRBD2. Trimming cost V 3 bases and J 3 bases; bases outside gene matches: 7. Germline CDR1 SQVTM, CDR2 ANQGSEA. The CDR3 contains 14 residues. CDR3 nucleotides: TGCAGCGTTGACGCTTCCGGGGGGGGCTACGAGCAGTACTTC. The encoded protein is CSVDASGGGYEQYF.

This chain connects TRBV23-1 to TRBJ2-4, with D maybe TRBD1 (6 bases). TRBV23-1 is designated an ORF whose function remains uncertain. The CDR3 runs to 14 residues. Trimming left V 7 bases short and J 0 bases short, with 10 bases between. CDR3 sequence (DNA): TGCGCCAGCACACCAGGGGTAGCCAAAAACATTCAGTACTTC. Its translation is CASTPGVAKNIQYF.

This chain uses TRBV4-2 with TRBJ2-1; the D is unclear. Germline V gives CDR1 LGHNA, CDR2 YNFKEQ. V lost 1 base to trimming and J lost 3 bases, with 10 bases between them. CDR3 length: 15 residues. The CDR3 region is CASSQGLVGYNEQFF. CDR3 nucleotide sequence: TGTGCCAGCAGCCAAGGCCTAGTAGGCTACAATGAGCAGTTCTTC.

This chain joins TRBV29-1 and TRBJ2-7, with a possible D match to TRBD2 (6 bases). V shed 7 bases and J shed 0 bases, with 13 bases lying between them. Germline V CDR1 and CDR2: SQVTM, ANQGSEA. This CDR3 has 13 residues. CDR3 sequence (DNA): TGCAGCGCCGATGGGGGGAACTCCTACGAGCAGTACTTC. This translates into CSADGGNSYEQYF.

The J gene is TRBJ2-7, the V gene TRBV19; D is ambiguous. The CDR3 runs 14 residues. Trimming left V 5 bases short and J 0 bases short, with 11 bases between. The germline V gene has CDR1 LNHDA and CDR2 SQIVND (reference sequence). The CDR3 loop is CASSPQAVSYEQYF. CDR3 in DNA: TGTGCCAGTAGTCCCCAGGCCGTCTCCTACGAGCAGTACTTC.

The chain recombines TRBV5-1 with TRBJ2-3, with D tentatively TRBD1 (6 bases). V was pared by 2 bases and J by 5 bases, with 15 bases between. CDR3 size: 15 residues. Per the germline V gene, CDR1 is SGHRS and CDR2 is YFSETQ. DNA of the CDR3: TGCGCCAGCAGCTTCGTGGGGGCCTCCGGAGATACGCAGTATTTT. Residues: CASSFVGASGDTQYF.

The CDR3 reads CASSLMQMSAGELFF. The CDR3 bases are TGTGCCAGCAGCTTGATGCAAATGTCGGCCGGGGAGCTGTTTTTT. V is TRBV5-5 and J is TRBJ2-2; no reliable D call. CDR3 length: 15 amino acids. Trimming left V 1 base short and J 6 bases short, with 13 bases between. Germline CDR1 reads SGHKS; CDR2 reads YYEKEE (reference sequence).

Here the CDR3 reads CASSPGQEYGYTF. CDR3 nucleotides: TGTGCCAGCAGCCCCGGACAGGAGTATGGCTACACCTTC. This chain links TRBV4-2 with TRBJ1-2, with 7 nucleotides matching TRBD1. Germline CDR1 and CDR2: LGHNA and YNFKEQ. With V trimmed by 4 bases and J by 5 bases, 4 bases remained unmatched. CDR3 length equals 13 residues.

V gene TRBV19 combines with J gene TRBJ2-1, with TRBD1 as a possible D gene (5 bases). Trimming removed 3 bases at V and 6 bases at J, with 9 bases between. Germline V gene sequence: CDR1 LNHDA, CDR2 SQIVND (reference sequence). The CDR3 extends over 13 amino acids. The CDR3 DNA is TGTGCCAGTAGTATTGGAAGGGGCAATGAGCAGTTCTTC. It specifies CASSIGRGNEQFF.

V is TRBV7-3 and J is TRBJ2-2; the D is unclear. V shed 5 bases and J shed 5 bases, with 9 bases lying between them. The CDR3 extends over 13 amino acids. Germline V gene sequence: CDR1 SGHTA, CDR2 FQGTGA. Here the CDR3 DNA reads TGTGCCAGCAGCCCCCTTAGTACCGGGGAGCTGTTTTTT. Protein product: CASSPLSTGELFF. Variable domain in full (rest from reference TRBV7-3 and TRBJ2-2): GAGVSQTPSNKVTEKGKYVELRCDPISGHTALYWYRQSLGQGPEFLIYFQGTGAADDSGLPNDRFFAVRPEGSVSTLKIQRTERGDSAVYLCASSPLSTGELFFGEGSRLTVL.

The V call is TRBV2, the J call TRBJ1-5, with D uncertain. Between the trimmed V and J ends, which lost 3 bases and 0 bases, there was a span of 6 bases. Germline V CDR1 and CDR2: SNHLY, FYNNEI. The CDR3 extends over 14 amino acids. Here the CDR3 DNA reads TGTGCCAGCAGTGAGCGTACTAGCAATCAGCCCCAGCATTTT. It is translated as CASSERTSNQPQHF.